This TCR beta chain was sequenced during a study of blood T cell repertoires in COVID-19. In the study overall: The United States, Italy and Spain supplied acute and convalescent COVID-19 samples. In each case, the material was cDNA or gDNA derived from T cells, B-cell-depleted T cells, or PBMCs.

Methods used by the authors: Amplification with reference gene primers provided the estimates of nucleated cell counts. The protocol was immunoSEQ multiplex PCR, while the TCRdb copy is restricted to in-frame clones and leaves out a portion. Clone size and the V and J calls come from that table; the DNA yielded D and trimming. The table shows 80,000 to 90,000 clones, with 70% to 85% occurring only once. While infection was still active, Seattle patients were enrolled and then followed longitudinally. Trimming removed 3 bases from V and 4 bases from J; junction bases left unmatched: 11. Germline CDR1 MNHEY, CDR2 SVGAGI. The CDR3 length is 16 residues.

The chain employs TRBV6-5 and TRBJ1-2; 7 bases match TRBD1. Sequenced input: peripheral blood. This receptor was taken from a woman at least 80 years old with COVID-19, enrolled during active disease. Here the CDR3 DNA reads TGTGCCAGCAGTTATGAGGGGGCGCATTCTGGCTATGGCTACACCTTC. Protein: CASSYEGAHSGYGYTF.